Each of the 13 T cell receptor beta chains below was sequenced from the same sample in a study of blood T cells in healthy people across ages. With a J-beta primer mix and a sample-barcoded 5' primer, a second PCR ran roughly 6 to 11 cycles. TCRdb re-derived calls from the 5' RACE reads in MiXCR, one entry per CDR3 protein. Of approximately 690,000 distinct CDR3 sequences detected, 45% to 65% appear once; the ten largest clones hold over 30%. Sequencing input: blood. Receptor source: a man aged 60 to 69 in good health.

The chain's CDR3 is CASSASRGESPLHF. The CDR3 DNA reads as TGTGCCAGCAGTGCGTCCAGGGGCGAGTCACCCCTCCACTTT. This chain connects TRBV6-1 to TRBJ1-6; D might be TRBD1 (6 bases). Per germline, CDR1 MNHNS and CDR2 SASEGT. Between the trimmed V and J ends, which lost 4 bases and 10 bases, there was a span of 14 bases. The CDR3 has 14 residues.

The rearrangement uses TRBV4-1 and TRBJ1-5; tentatively, D is TRBD1 (6 bases). CDR3 length equals 14 residues. Germline CDR1 is MGHRA and CDR2 is YSYEKL. Trimming removed 2 bases from V and 7 bases from J, with 12 bases in between. CDR3 bases: TGCGCCAGCAGCCAATCCCCAGGGGTCCAGCCCCAGCATTTT. Translating gives CASSQSPGVQPQHF.

The sample holds a few counts of this clonotype. The chain has TRBV25-1 and TRBJ1-2, with a possible D match to TRBD1 (5 bases). The V end was cut by 9 bases, the J end by 6 bases, with 11 bases between. Germline V CDR1 and CDR2: MGHDK, SYGVNS. This CDR3 has 11 amino acids. This CDR3 is CARGRGDGYTF. The CDR3 nucleotides read TGTGCCAGGGGCCGGGGGGATGGCTACACCTTC.

This clonotype has only a few counts. The chain employs TRBV6-5 and TRBJ1-1; tentatively, D is TRBD1 (5 bases). Looked up from germline, CDR1 is MNHEY and CDR2 is SVGAGI. V lost 7 bases to trimming and J lost 6 bases, with 15 bases between them. The CDR3 sequence is 13 residues long. The CDR3 is CASTGRGGAEAFF. CDR3 coding DNA: TGTGCCAGCACCGGGCGGGGGGGGGCTGAAGCTTTCTTT.

This clonotype has only a few counts. The genes are TRBV7-6 and TRBJ2-1; TRBD1 or TRBD2 may be the D gene (6 bases each). The CDR3 sequence is 16 residues long. Germline CDR1 is SGHVS and CDR2 is FNYEAQ. Trimming took off 4 bases at V and 8 bases at J, with 21 bases between the two ends. CDR3: CASSWGAGDIGDEQFF. CDR3 bases: TGTGCCAGCAGCTGGGGGGCAGGGGACATCGGGGATGAGCAGTTCTTC.

This clonotype came up once. The CDR3 bases are TGCAGTGCTAGCGGGGGGTACCGCACAGATACGCAGTATTTT. This codes for CSASGGYRTDTQYF. J is TRBJ2-3 and V is TRBV20-1; TRBD2 agrees at 7 bases. The V gene's germline CDR1 is DFQATT and CDR2 SNEGSKA (reference sequence). This CDR3 is built from 14 residues. V trimming: 3 bases; J trimming: 1 base; junction bases outside the gene matches: 4.

This clonotype was recorded a few times. The rearrangement links TRBV12-3 or TRBV12-4 to TRBJ1-4; 7 bases map to TRBD1. The CDR3 totals 16 residues. The trim removed 6 bases at V and 1 base at J, leaving 8 bases unmatched. CDR3 sequence reads: CASRTRQGVTNEKLFF. CDR3 DNA: TGTGCCAGCAGGACCAGACAGGGAGTAACTAATGAAAAACTGTTTTTT.

The V and J genes are TRBV20-1 and TRBJ2-3, with TRBD2 identical over 8 bases. From germline, CDR1 is DFQATT and CDR2 SNEGSKA (reference sequence). V dropped 3 bases and J dropped 0; count of bases not matched to a gene: 8. This CDR3 contains 16 residues. The CDR3 sequence is CSASVPGGFSTDTQYF. CDR3 sequence (DNA): TGCAGTGCTAGTGTTCCGGGGGGGTTCAGCACAGATACGCAGTATTTT.

The chain is built from TRBV4-1 and TRBJ2-1; a weak D match, TRBD1 (5 bases). Germline CDR1 reads MGHRA; CDR2 reads YSYEKL. The V gene lost 2 bases and the J gene lost 0 bases, with 8 bases spanning the gap. The CDR3 contains 15 residues. CDR3 sequence (DNA): TGCGCCAGCAGCCAAACGGACAACTCCTACAATGAGCAGTTCTTC. Translation: CASSQTDNSYNEQFF.

This clonotype appeared a few times. The chain has TRBV11-2 and TRBJ1-1; perhaps TRBD1 as D (5 bases). The V and J ends lost 5 bases and 4 bases respectively, with 14 bases between them. CDR3 length equals 14 residues. Germline V gives CDR1 SGHAT, CDR2 FQNNGV. This chain's CDR3 is CASSPDSGTTEAFF. The CDR3 DNA follows: TGTGCCAGCAGCCCCGATTCAGGGACCACTGAAGCTTTCTTT. The full variable domain, rest sourced from reference TRBV11-2 and TRBJ1-1, is EAGVAQSPRYKIIEKRQSVAFWCNPISGHATLYWYQQILGQGPKLLIQFQNNGVVDDSQLPKDRFSAERLKGVDSTLKIQPAKLEDSAVYLCASSPDSGTTEAFFGQGTRLTVV.

This rearrangement joins TRBV2 to TRBJ2-5, with TRBD2 matching 11 bases. The CDR3 totals 13 residues. The J segment lost 1 base and the V segment lost 10 bases, leaving 2 bases of the junction unmatched. The germline V gene has CDR1 SNHLY and CDR2 FYNNEI. CDR3 nucleotide sequence: TGTGCCACAGGGACTAGCGGCCAAGAGACCCAGTACTTC. Its protein is CATGTSGQETQYF.

To note about this clonotype: Germline is not matched at one junction end, which may reflect a read error. V gene TRBV3-1 combines with J gene TRBJ2-3; a possible D gene is TRBD1 (6 bases). CDR3 length: 17 amino acids. Germline-derived CDR1 and CDR2 are LGHDT and YNNKEL (reference sequence). The CDR3 coding sequence is TGTACCAGCAGCCAAGATGCAGTCGACAGGATCACAGATACGCAGTATTTT. Amino acid sequence: CTSSQDAVDRITDTQYF.

This clonotype was detected only a few times. The chain joins TRBV6-5 to TRBJ2-2; 7 nucleotides match TRBD2. This CDR3 has 12 amino acids. Losses at the gene ends were 6 bases for V and 8 bases for J; bases not matched to a gene: 3. Per germline, CDR1 MNHEY and CDR2 SVGAGI. The CDR3, as DNA: TGTGCCAGCAGGGACGGGGGGGGGGAGCTGTTTTTT. Its protein product is CASRDGGGELFF.